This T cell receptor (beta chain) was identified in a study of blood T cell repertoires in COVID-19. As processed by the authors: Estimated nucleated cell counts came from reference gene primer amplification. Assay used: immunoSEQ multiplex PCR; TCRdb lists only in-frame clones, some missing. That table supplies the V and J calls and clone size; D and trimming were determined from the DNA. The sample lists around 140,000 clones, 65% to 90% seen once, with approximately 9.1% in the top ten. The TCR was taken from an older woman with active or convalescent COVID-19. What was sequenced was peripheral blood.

CDR3 sequence: CASREQGADYGYTF. The CDR3 nucleotides read TGCGCCAGCAGGGAACAGGGGGCTGACTATGGCTACACCTTC. V usage is TRBV5-1 and J usage is TRBJ1-2; 9 positions agree with TRBD1. The CDR3 totals 14 residues. With V trimmed by 5 bases and J by 3 bases, 5 bases remained unmatched. Germline V gene data show CDR1 as SGHRS and CDR2 as YFSETQ.